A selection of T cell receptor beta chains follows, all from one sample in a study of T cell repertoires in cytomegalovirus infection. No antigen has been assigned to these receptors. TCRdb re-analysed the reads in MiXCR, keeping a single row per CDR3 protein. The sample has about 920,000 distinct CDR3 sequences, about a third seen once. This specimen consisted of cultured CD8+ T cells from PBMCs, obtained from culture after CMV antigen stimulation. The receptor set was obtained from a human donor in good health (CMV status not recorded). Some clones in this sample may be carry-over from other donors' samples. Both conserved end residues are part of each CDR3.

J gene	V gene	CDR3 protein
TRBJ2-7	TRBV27	CASSFSRGYEQYF
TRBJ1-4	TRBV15	CATSRAVGPTNEKLFF
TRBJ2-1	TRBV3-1	CASSPPIGGFYNEQFF
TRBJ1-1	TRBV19	CASSLLGRSNTEAFF
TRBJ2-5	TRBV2	CASSEGGGLSRDIQETQYF
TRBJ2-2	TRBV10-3	CAISESNYRTENTGELFF
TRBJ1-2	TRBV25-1	CASSEYLGTENYGYTF
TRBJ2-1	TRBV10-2	CASTDTLF
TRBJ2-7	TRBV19	CASSTEPDRGHEQYF
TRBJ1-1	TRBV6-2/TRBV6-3	CASSYAGTGTEAFF
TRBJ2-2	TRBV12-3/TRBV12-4	CASSPRDRVAGELFF
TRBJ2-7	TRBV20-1	CSASPSTSYEQYF
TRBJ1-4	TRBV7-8	CASSKRAQDGNEKLFF
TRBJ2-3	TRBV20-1	CSEKRANTDTQYF
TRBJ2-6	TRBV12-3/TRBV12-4	CASSLGDVLTF
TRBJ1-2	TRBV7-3	CATFIGPNYGYTF
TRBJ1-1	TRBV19	CASGWNTEAFF
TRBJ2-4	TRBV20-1	CSARPRGDAIQYF
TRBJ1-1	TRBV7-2	CASSLSFFVTPDEAFF
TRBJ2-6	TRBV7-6	CASSLRDKPGANVLTF
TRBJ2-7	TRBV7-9	CASSLGGTGKGYEQYF
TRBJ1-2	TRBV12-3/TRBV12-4	CATIPGYTF
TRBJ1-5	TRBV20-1	CSASLINSNQPQHF
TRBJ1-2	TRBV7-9	CASSNDRGILPNYGYTF
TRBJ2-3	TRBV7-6	CATGTTDTQYF
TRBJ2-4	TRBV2	CASRVFSGGDLAKNIQYF
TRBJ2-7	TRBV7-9	CASRGGQAYEQYF
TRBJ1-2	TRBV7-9	CASNPGRSTNYGYTF
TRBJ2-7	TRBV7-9	CASSSTEIEQYF
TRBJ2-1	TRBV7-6	CASSSHRKKAQSSYNEQFF
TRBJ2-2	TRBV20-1	CSARETTTNTGELFF
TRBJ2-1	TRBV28	CASITYGAGSSYNEQFF
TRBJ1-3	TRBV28	CASKGLPSGNTIYF
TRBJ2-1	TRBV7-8	CASSFAGFGYNEQFF
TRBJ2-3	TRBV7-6	CVSSSGTWTQYF
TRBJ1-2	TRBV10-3	CATGDTYASNYGYTF
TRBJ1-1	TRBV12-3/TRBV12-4	CACSPLLGGTEAFF
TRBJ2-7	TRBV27	CASSLVGQGAREQYF
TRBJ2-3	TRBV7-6	CASSSRLAGGGTDTQYF
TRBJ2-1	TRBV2	CASRPVVADSYNEQFF
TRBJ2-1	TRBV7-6	CASSLTPGLEYNEQFF
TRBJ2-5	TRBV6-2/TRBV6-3	CASSYHGLEWFGFTKRAQYF